Shown below are 22 T cell receptor beta chains from a single sample sequenced in a study of long-term antiretroviral therapy in people with HIV. At survey level, the immunoSEQ assay was run in its v3.0 version. Sequencing was performed with immunoSEQ multiplex PCR; in TCRdb, only in-frame clones are kept and a portion is missing. This repertoire shows 28,000 or so clones, over 90% found once; its top ten account for around a tenth. The sample consisted of unsorted PBMCs, taken 6.2 years after starting antiretroviral therapy. Every receptor here comes from a man aged 40-50 years with HIV.

This rearrangement joins TRBV13 to TRBJ2-1; unclear D gene. This CDR3 has 12 residues. V was cut by 2 bases and J by 1 base, with 0 bases left in between. The germline V gene has CDR1 PRHDT and CDR2 FYEKMQ (reference sequence). The CDR3: CASSLSYNEQFF. CDR3 DNA sequence: TGTGCCAGCAGCTTATCCTACAATGAGCAGTTCTTC. Complete variable domain (other parts from reference TRBV13 and TRBJ2-1): AAGVIQSPRHLIKEKRETATLKCYPIPRHDTVYWYQQGPGQDPQFLISFYEKMQSDKGSIPDRFSAQQFSDYHSELNMSSLELGDSALYFCASSLSYNEQFFGPGTRLTVL.

This rearrangement joins TRBV7-9 to TRBJ1-2; no reliable D call. V was shortened by 5 bases and J by 9 bases, with 16 bases between the two germline ends. Germline CDR1 reads SEHNR; CDR2 reads FQNEAQ (reference sequence). The CDR3 covers 13 residues. The CDR3 here is CASSRDGQSSYTF. The CDR3 coding sequence is TGTGCCAGCAGCCGAGACGGGCAATCGAGCTACACCTTC.

This chain uses TRBV5-1 with TRBJ2-7, with 12 nucleotides matching TRBD2. The junction had 2 bases not matched to a gene; V was cut back by 5 bases and J by 5 bases. CDR1 is SGHRS, CDR2 YFSETQ, per germline. The length of the CDR3 is 13 residues. The CDR3 coding sequence is TGCGCCAGCAGGACTAGCGGGAGAGACGAGCAGTACTTC. Its protein is CASRTSGRDEQYF.

The rearrangement uses TRBV5-4 and TRBJ1-2; no clear D gene. The CDR3 is 16 residues long. V was clipped by 0 bases and J by 8 bases, with 20 bases between them. Germline loops: CDR1 SGHNT, CDR2 YYREEE (reference sequence). The CDR3 DNA reads as TGTGCCAGCAGCTTGGAACCCCATCGGATGGTGGAAGGCTACACCTTC. It yields the protein CASSLEPHRMVEGYTF.

The chain recombines TRBV27 with TRBJ2-2; 7 bases match TRBD2. The CDR3 has 15 residues. The trim removed 9 bases at V and 0 bases at J, leaving 7 bases unmatched. The V gene's germline CDR1 is MNHEY and CDR2 SMNVEV (reference sequence). CDR3 loop: CASTSEHANTGELFF. CDR3 in DNA: TGTGCCAGTACTAGCGAGCACGCGAACACCGGGGAGCTGTTTTTT.

This clone has a handful of counts. The rearrangement joins TRBV19 to TRBJ1-1; no clear D gene. The CDR3 sequence is 13 residues long. V was cut by 7 bases and J by 0 bases, with 9 bases left in between. Germline CDR1 LNHDA, CDR2 SQIVND (reference sequence). The CDR3 region is CASTQAMNTEAFF. DNA of the CDR3: TGTGCCAGTACTCAGGCCATGAACACTGAAGCTTTCTTT.

This sequence joins TRBV5-8 and TRBJ1-6, with D unresolved. Germline V CDR1 and CDR2: SGHTS, YDEGEE. The V end lost 0 bases, the J end lost 7 bases, and 5 bases lay between the germline ends. The CDR3 sequence is 13 residues long. The CDR3 region has the DNA TGTGCCAGCAGCTTGGGCCTGAATTCACCCCTCCACTTT. It codes for CASSLGLNSPLHF.

This clone was recorded only once. The chain employs TRBV7-9 and TRBJ2-7; the D is unclear. Deletions cut 7 bases from V and 0 bases from J, with 7 bases between. CDR3 length equals 12 residues. CDR1 and CDR2 from the germline V gene are SEHNR and FQNEAQ (reference sequence). CDR3 nucleotide sequence: TGTGCCAGCAAAGGCGGCTCCTACGAGCAGTACTTC. Its protein product is CASKGGSYEQYF.

V usage is TRBV6-1 and J usage is TRBJ1-5; the D is unclear. V was clipped by 7 bases and J by 4 bases, with 11 bases between them. The CDR3 consists of 13 residues. Germline-derived CDR1 and CDR2 are MNHNS and SASEGT. The CDR3 region has the DNA TGTGCCAGCATTAGCCGGGAGAATCAGCCCCAGCATTTT. Encoded protein: CASISRENQPQHF.

The chain is built from TRBV7-9 and TRBJ1-2; 9 bases map to TRBD1. CDR3 length equals 15 residues. V lost 5 bases to trimming and J lost 8 bases; unmatched junction nucleotides: 12. Germline loops: CDR1 SEHNR, CDR2 FQNEAQ (reference sequence). The CDR3, as DNA: TGTGCCAGCAGCACCCAGCCAGGGACAGGGACCGGCTACACCTTC. Translating it yields CASSTQPGTGTGYTF.

The CDR3 bases are TGTGCCAGCAGTTTATCGTGGGGTCTGGGTAGCCCTGCACGAGAGACCCAGTACTTC. Protein sequence: CASSLSWGLGSPARETQYF. The J gene is TRBJ2-5, the V gene TRBV27; D gene ambiguous. The CDR3 contains 19 residues. The ends were cut back, 0 bases at V and 4 bases at J, with 24 bases in the middle. In germline, CDR1 is MNHEY, CDR2 SMNVEV (reference sequence).

This chain joins TRBV7-6 and TRBJ2-3; no clear D gene. V gave up 5 bases and J gave up 6 bases, with 12 bases separating them. Germline V gene data show CDR1 as SGHVS and CDR2 as FNYEAQ. The CDR3 runs to 13 residues. In nucleotides, the CDR3 is TGTGCCAGCAGCCCGAATAATCTGGATACGCAGTATTTT. Its protein product is CASSPNNLDTQYF.

This sequence joins TRBV28 and TRBJ2-7; TRBD1 is a possible D gene (5 bases). This CDR3 is 15 amino acids long. V was shortened by 4 bases and J by 1 base, with 14 bases between the two germline ends. Looked up from germline, CDR1 is MDHEN and CDR2 is SYDVKM. The CDR3 DNA reads TGTGCCAGCAGTTCAAGGGGCGCGCGATCCTACGAGCAGTACTTC. Translating gives CASSSRGARSYEQYF.

The chain links TRBV19 to TRBJ2-1; TRBD2 matches 13 bases. V shed 2 bases and J 6 bases; nucleotides not matched to a gene: 4. The CDR3 has 16 residues. Germline V gives CDR1 LNHDA, CDR2 SQIVND (reference sequence). The CDR3 coding sequence is TGTGCCAGTAGTATACGACTAGCGGGGGGCCTCAATGAGCAGTTCTTC. Translating gives CASSIRLAGGLNEQFF. Using reference TRBV19 and TRBJ2-1 for the parts outside the CDR3, the full variable domain is DGGITQSPKYLFRKEGQNVTLSCEQNLNHDAMYWYRQDPGQGLRLIYYSQIVNDFQKGDIAEGYSVSREKKESFPLTVTSAQKNPTAFYLCASSIRLAGGLNEQFFGPGTRLTVL.

This clone has a single count. J is TRBJ1-2 and V is TRBV7-9, with D perhaps TRBD1 (6 bases). Trimming stripped 0 bases from V and 6 bases from J, with 14 bases between. CDR1 is SEHNR, CDR2 FQNEAQ, per germline (reference sequence). This CDR3 spans 15 amino acids. As DNA, the CDR3 is TGTGCCAGCAGCTTAGCTCCGGGACAAGGAAATGGCTACACCTTC. Translated: CASSLAPGQGNGYTF. Full variable domain (outside the CDR3, taken from reference TRBV7-9 and TRBJ1-2): DTGVSQNPRHKITKRGQNVTFRCDPISEHNRLYWYRQTLGQGPEFLTYFQNEAQLEKSRLLSDRFSAERPKGSFSTLEIQRTEQGDSAMYLCASSLAPGQGNGYTFGSGTRLTVV.

J is TRBJ1-1 and V is TRBV7-2; no clear D gene. The CDR3 spans 13 residues. Germline V gene lookup returns CDR1 SGHTA and CDR2 FQGNSA. V was pared by 5 bases and J by 6 bases, with 13 bases between. The CDR3 sequence: CASSPGLGAEAFF. The CDR3 DNA reads as TGTGCCAGCAGCCCCGGTCTGGGCGCTGAAGCTTTCTTT.

This chain links TRBV29-1 with TRBJ2-1; D gene ambiguous. V was trimmed by 2 bases and J by 2 bases, leaving 10 bases between them. The CDR3 extends over 14 amino acids. The germline V gene has CDR1 SQVTM and CDR2 ANQGSEA. CDR3 residues: CSVESDSTYNEQFF. In DNA, the CDR3 is TGCAGCGTTGAAAGTGATAGTACCTACAATGAGCAGTTCTTC.

V gene TRBV6-1 combines with J gene TRBJ2-1; TRBD2 might be the D (5 bases). This CDR3 is 13 amino acids long. V shed 8 bases and J shed 5 bases, with 13 bases lying between them. Germline lookup yields CDR1 MNHNS and CDR2 SASEGT. The CDR3 here is CASSWTEDNEQFF. CDR3 bases: TGTGCCAGCTCCTGGACGGAGGACAATGAGCAGTTCTTC.

This chain connects TRBV5-1 to TRBJ1-2, with 10 bases that match TRBD1. This CDR3 has 17 amino acids. V lost 1 base and J lost 7; bases outside the gene matches: 13. CDR1 is SGHRS, CDR2 YFSETQ, per germline. The CDR3 loop is CASSLTGLGTGDPGYTF. The CDR3 DNA is TGCGCCAGCAGCTTGACGGGATTAGGGACAGGGGACCCTGGCTACACCTTC. Full variable domain (rest looked up from reference TRBV5-1 and TRBJ1-2): KAGVTQTPRYLIKTRGQQVTLSCSPISGHRSVSWYQQTPGQGLQFLFEYFSETQRNKGNFPGRFSGRQFSNSRSEMNVSTLELGDSALYLCASSLTGLGTGDPGYTFGSGTRLTVV.

This rearrangement joins TRBV7-9 to TRBJ2-1; D remains unclear. V was trimmed by 0 bases and J by 9 bases, leaving 9 bases between them. This CDR3 is built from 13 residues. Germline CDR1 and CDR2: SEHNR and FQNEAQ (reference sequence). For the CDR3, the DNA is TGTGCCAGCAGCTTAGCGGGCGCTAGTGAGCAGTTCTTC. It specifies CASSLAGASEQFF.

The CDR3 sequence is CASGWTGGPGTQYF. The DNA for the CDR3 is TGTGCTAGTGGTTGGACAGGGGGCCCCGGGACCCAGTACTTC. This chain links TRBV12-5 with TRBJ2-5; 11 positions agree with TRBD1. The CDR3 consists of 14 residues. Germline V gives CDR1 LGHNT, CDR2 FRNRAP. Unmatched junction bases numbered 5, after V lost 4 bases and J lost 7 bases.

The chain links TRBV15 to TRBJ1-5, with TRBD1 identical over 9 bases. This CDR3 is built from 17 residues. The ends lost 0 bases at V and 4 bases at J; junction bases unmatched: 7. Germline CDR1 and CDR2: LNHNV and YYDKDF (reference sequence). The DNA for the CDR3 is TGTGCCACCAGCAGAGACCCGGGACAGGGACATAATCAGCCCCAGCATTTT. Translation gives CATSRDPGQGHNQPQHF.